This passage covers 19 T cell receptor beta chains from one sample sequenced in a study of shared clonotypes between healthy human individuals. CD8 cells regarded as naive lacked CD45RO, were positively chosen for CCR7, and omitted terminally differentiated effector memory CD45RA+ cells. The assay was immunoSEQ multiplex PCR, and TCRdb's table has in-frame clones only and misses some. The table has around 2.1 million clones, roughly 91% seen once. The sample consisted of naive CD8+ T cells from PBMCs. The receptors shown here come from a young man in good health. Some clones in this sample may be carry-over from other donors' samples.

CDR3 bases: TGTGCCAGCAGCCCGCGGGGGCAGGGCTACGAGCAGTACTTC. This encodes CASSPRGQGYEQYF. J is TRBJ2-7 and V is TRBV7-9; D might be TRBD2 (7 bases). Germline V gene lookup returns CDR1 SEHNR and CDR2 FQNEAQ (reference sequence). The V end was cut by 5 bases, the J end by 3 bases, with 14 bases between. The CDR3 totals 14 residues.

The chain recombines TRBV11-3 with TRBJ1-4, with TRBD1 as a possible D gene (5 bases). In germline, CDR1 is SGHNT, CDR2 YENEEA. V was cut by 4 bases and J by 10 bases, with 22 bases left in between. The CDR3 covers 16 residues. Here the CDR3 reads CASSSQGDSLQVKLFF. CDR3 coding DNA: TGTGCCAGCAGCTCCCAAGGGGACTCTTTGCAAGTAAAACTGTTTTTT.

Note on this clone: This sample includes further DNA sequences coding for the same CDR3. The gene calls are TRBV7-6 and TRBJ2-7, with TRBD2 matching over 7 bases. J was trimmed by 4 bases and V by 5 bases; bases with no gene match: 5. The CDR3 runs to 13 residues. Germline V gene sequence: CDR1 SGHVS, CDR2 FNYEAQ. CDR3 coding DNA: TGTGCCAGCAGCCCGCCGGGAGGTTACGAGCAGTACTTC. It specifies CASSPPGGYEQYF. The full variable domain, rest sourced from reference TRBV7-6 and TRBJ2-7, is GAGVSQSPRYKVTKRGQDVALRCDPISGHVSLYWYRQALGQGPEFLTYFNYEAQQDKSGLPNDRFSAERPEGSISTLTIQRTEQRDSAMYRCASSPPGGYEQYFGPGTRLTVT.

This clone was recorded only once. The CDR3 bases are TGCGCCAGCAGCCAAGCTGGGGCGCAGTATTTT. Translated, it gives CASSQAGAQYF. J is TRBJ2-3 and V is TRBV4-1; D remains unclear. Germline V gene data show CDR1 as MGHRA and CDR2 as YSYEKL. With 1 base removed from V and 10 bases from J, the gap between germline ends came to 6 bases. The CDR3 runs to 11 residues.

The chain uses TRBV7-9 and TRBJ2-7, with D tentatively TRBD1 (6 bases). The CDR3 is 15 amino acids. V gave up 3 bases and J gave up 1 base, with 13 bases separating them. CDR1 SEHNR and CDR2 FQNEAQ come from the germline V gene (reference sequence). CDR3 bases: TGTGCCAGCAGCTTTTACAGGGTAGGGTCCTACGAGCAGTACTTC. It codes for CASSFYRVGSYEQYF.

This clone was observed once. This chain's CDR3 is CASSLGLVREGRHDPQYF. CDR3 DNA sequence: TGTGCCAGCAGCTTAGGCCTAGTGAGGGAGGGCCGGCATGATCCGCAGTATTTT. The V and J genes are TRBV7-8 and TRBJ2-3; 7 bases line up with TRBD2. The germline V gene has CDR1 SGHVS and CDR2 FQNEAQ. The CDR3 loop spans 18 amino acids. J lost 10 bases, V lost 1 base, and 20 bases had no gene match.

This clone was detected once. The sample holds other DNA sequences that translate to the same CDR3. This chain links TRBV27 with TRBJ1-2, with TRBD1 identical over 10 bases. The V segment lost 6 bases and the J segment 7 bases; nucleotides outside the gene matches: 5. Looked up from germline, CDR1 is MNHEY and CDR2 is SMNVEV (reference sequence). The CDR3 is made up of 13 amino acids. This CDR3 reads CASSWTGGFGYTF. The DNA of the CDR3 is TGTGCCAGCAGCTGGACAGGGGGTTTTGGCTACACCTTC.

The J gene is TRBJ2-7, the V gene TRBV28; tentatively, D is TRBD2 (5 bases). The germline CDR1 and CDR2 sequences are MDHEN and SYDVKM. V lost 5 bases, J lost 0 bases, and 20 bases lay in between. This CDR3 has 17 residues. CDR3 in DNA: TGTGCCAGCAGTCCACCCCCGCGGGCGTCCATCTCCTACGAGCAGTACTTC. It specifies CASSPPPRASISYEQYF.

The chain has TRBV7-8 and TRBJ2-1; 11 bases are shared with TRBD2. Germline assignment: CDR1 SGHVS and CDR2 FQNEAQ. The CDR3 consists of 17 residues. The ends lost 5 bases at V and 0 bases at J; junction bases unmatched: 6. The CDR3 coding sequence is TGTGCCAGCAGCCCCCGTGGACTAGCGGGCTCCTACAATGAGCAGTTCTTC. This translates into CASSPRGLAGSYNEQFF.

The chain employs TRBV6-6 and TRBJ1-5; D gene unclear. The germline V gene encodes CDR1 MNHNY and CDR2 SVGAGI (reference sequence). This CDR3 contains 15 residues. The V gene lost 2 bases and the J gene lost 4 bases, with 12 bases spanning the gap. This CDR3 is CASSYGRVGNQPQHF. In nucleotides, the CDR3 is TGTGCCAGCAGTTACGGAAGGGTCGGTAATCAGCCCCAGCATTTT.

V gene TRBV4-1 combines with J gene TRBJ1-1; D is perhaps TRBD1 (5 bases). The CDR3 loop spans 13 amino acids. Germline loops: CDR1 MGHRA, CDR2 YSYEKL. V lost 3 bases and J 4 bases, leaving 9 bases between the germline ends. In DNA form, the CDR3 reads TGCGCCAGCAGCCAGGGGGAGGCCACTGAAGCTTTCTTT. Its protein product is CASSQGEATEAFF.

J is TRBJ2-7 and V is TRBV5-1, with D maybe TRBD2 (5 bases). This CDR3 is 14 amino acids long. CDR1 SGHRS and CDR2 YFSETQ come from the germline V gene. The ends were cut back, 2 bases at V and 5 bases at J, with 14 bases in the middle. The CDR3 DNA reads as TGCGCCAGCAGCTTTGCGGGTGGATCGAACGAGCAGTACTTC. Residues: CASSFAGGSNEQYF.

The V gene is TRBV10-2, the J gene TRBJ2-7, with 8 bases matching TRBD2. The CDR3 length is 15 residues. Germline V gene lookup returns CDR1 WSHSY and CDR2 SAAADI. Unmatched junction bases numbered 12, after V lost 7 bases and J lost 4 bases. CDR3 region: CASTRLAPTTYEQYF. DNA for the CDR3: TGCGCCAGCACCAGACTAGCGCCTACAACTTACGAGCAGTACTTC.

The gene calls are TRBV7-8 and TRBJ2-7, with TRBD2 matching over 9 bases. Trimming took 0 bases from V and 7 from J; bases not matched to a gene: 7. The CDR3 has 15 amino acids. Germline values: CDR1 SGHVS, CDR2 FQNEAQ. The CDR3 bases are TGTGCCAGCAGCTTAGCGGGAGCGGGAGGTGGGGAGCAGTACTTC. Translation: CASSLAGAGGGEQYF.

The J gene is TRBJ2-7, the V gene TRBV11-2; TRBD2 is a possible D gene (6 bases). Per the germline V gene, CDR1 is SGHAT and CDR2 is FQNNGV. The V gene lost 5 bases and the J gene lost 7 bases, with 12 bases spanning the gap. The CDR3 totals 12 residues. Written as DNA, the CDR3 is TGTGCCAGCAGCCACGGGGAGGAGGAGCAGTACTTC. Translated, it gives CASSHGEEEQYF.

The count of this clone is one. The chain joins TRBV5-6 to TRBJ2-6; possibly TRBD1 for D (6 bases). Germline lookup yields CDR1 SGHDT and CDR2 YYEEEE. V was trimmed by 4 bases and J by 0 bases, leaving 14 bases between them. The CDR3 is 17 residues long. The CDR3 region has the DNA TGTGCCAGCAGCCACGGACAGATAAGCTCTGGGGCCAACGTCCTGACTTTC. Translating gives CASSHGQISSGANVLTF.

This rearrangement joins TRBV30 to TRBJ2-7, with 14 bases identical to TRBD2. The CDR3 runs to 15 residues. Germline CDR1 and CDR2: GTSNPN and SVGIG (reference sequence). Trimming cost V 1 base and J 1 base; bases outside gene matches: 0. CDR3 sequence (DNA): TGTGCCTGGAGTGGGACTAGCGGGAGGTCCTACGAGCAGTACTTC. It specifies CAWSGTSGRSYEQYF.

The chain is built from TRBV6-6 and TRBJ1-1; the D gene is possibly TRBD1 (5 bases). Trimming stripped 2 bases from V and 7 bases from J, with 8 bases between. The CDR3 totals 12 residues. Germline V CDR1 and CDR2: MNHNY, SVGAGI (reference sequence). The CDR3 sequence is CASSYGGVEAFF. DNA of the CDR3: TGTGCCAGCAGTTACGGGGGAGTTGAAGCTTTCTTT.

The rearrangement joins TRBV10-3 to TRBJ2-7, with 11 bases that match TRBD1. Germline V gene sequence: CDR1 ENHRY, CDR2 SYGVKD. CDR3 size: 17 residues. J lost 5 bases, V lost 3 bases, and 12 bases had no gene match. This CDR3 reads CAISDPRGQGDTNEQYF. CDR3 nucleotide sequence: TGTGCCATCAGTGACCCGAGGGGACAGGGGGACACCAACGAGCAGTACTTC.